Presented here are 30 T cell receptor beta chains from one specimen sequenced in a study of shared clonotypes between healthy human individuals (TCRdb year 2020). Library creation used the immunoSEQ multiplex PCR assay. Imported from immuneACCESS, the table was reduced by TCRdb to in-frame sequences with V and J called. These copies leave out some clones; in studies compared against another copy, an unresolved V gene accounts for under half, and the cause of the remainder is not known. The sample table holds roughly 380,000 clones, of which about 96% were seen once. About 0.34% of the sample is held by the ten biggest clonotypes. The sequenced material came from memory CD8+ T cells sorted from blood. The cell subset or site label of this sample denotes: CD45RO+ cells pooled with CCR7-negative TemRA cells. These TCRs come from a man aged 25-45 years in good health.

The V gene is TRBV6-1, the J gene TRBJ2-5, with D unclear. Germline CDR1 and CDR2: MNHNS and SASEGT. Trimming took 4 bases from V and 2 from J, leaving 14 bases between them. CDR3 length equals 15 residues. The CDR3 bases are TGTGCCAGCAGTGCCCGGAGTCTCCGACAAGAGACCCAGTACTTC. Its protein is CASSARSLRQETQYF.

The chain uses TRBV5-4 and TRBJ1-1; D possibly corresponds to TRBD1 (6 bases). This CDR3 contains 13 residues. Trimming left V 4 bases short and J 6 bases short, with 13 bases between. CDR1 and CDR2 from the germline V gene are SGHNT and YYREEE (reference sequence). CDR3 region: CASSVAGGPEAFF. CDR3 nucleotide sequence: TGTGCCAGCAGCGTGGCCGGGGGCCCTGAAGCTTTCTTT. Complete variable domain (other parts from reference TRBV5-4 and TRBJ1-1): ETGVTQSPTHLIKTRGQQVTLRCSSQSGHNTVSWYQQALGQGPQFIFQYYREEENGRGNFPPRFSGLQFPNYSSELNVNALELDDSALYLCASSVAGGPEAFFGQGTRLTVV.

This clone came up once. CDR3 amino acids: CASTWVKAYNEQFF. The CDR3 coding sequence is TGTGCCAGCACCTGGGTTAAGGCCTACAATGAGCAGTTCTTC. V is TRBV6-1 and J is TRBJ2-1; unclear D gene. This CDR3 contains 14 residues. Trimming removed 7 bases from V and 2 bases from J, with 12 bases in between. CDR1 is MNHNS, CDR2 SASEGT, per germline.

The J gene is TRBJ2-6, the V gene TRBV6-5; D ambiguous. The germline CDR1 and CDR2 sequences are MNHEY and SVGAGI. The CDR3 covers 14 residues. The V end was cut by 6 bases, the J end by 0 bases, with 6 bases between. CDR3 sequence (DNA): TGTGCCAGCAGGGCCAGCTCTGGGGCCAACGTCCTGACTTTC. Amino acids: CASRASSGANVLTF.

The gene calls are TRBV19 and TRBJ1-1; TRBD1 matches 7 bases. CDR1 and CDR2 (germline): LNHDA, SQIVND (reference sequence). This CDR3 spans 15 amino acids. V shed 5 bases, J shed 1 base, and the junction held 7 bases outside the gene matches. The CDR3 region is CASSANRGANTEAFF. The CDR3 bases are TGTGCCAGTAGTGCCAACAGGGGAGCGAACACTGAAGCTTTCTTT.

The chain recombines TRBV27 with TRBJ2-7; TRBD2 is a possible D gene (5 bases). CDR3 length equals 14 residues. V lost 4 bases to trimming and J lost 2 bases, with 12 bases between them. Germline V gives CDR1 MNHEY, CDR2 SMNVEV (reference sequence). DNA for the CDR3: TGTGCCAGCAGTTCCCGGACTGGGACCTACGAGCAGTACTTC. As protein: CASSSRTGTYEQYF.

The rearrangement links TRBV6-1 to TRBJ2-1; 10 positions agree with TRBD2. Looked up from germline, CDR1 is MNHNS and CDR2 is SASEGT. The CDR3 sequence is 13 residues long. The J segment lost 4 bases and the V segment lost 10 bases, leaving 4 bases of the junction unmatched. The CDR3 sequence: CATGLAEYNEQFF. For the CDR3, the DNA is TGTGCCACAGGACTAGCGGAATACAATGAGCAGTTCTTC.

The chain employs TRBV19 and TRBJ2-3, with D perhaps matching TRBD2 (5 bases). Per the germline V gene, CDR1 is LNHDA and CDR2 is SQIVND (reference sequence). CDR3 size: 15 residues. V was pared by 3 bases and J by 3 bases, with 13 bases between. CDR3 sequence (DNA): TGTGCCAGTAGTATGGGAGACACCCTTACAGATACGCAGTATTTT. As protein: CASSMGDTLTDTQYF. Looking up the rest from reference TRBV19 and TRBJ2-3 gives the full variable domain: DGGITQSPKYLFRKEGQNVTLSCEQNLNHDAMYWYRQDPGQGLRLIYYSQIVNDFQKGDIAEGYSVSREKKESFPLTVTSAQKNPTAFYLCASSMGDTLTDTQYFGPGTRLTVL.

The chain recombines TRBV28 with TRBJ2-3; 10 bases align to TRBD1. The trim removed 5 bases at V and 7 bases at J, leaving 6 bases unmatched. Germline V CDR1 and CDR2: MDHEN, SYDVKM. This CDR3 region has 14 residues. CDR3 amino acids: CASSMTGGANTQYF. The DNA of the CDR3 is TGTGCCAGCAGTATGACAGGGGGCGCCAATACGCAGTATTTT.

The V gene is TRBV5-1, the J gene TRBJ2-7; D is unresolved. The V end lost 4 bases, the J end lost 2 bases, and 19 bases lay between the germline ends. The CDR3 has 16 residues. The germline gives CDR1 SGHRS, CDR2 YFSETQ. In DNA form, the CDR3 reads TGCGCCAGCAGCCCCAACCTTGAAGGGTTAGCCTACGAGCAGTACTTC. This codes for CASSPNLEGLAYEQYF.

The chain is built from TRBV7-2 and TRBJ2-7; 13 bases map to TRBD2. Germline lookup yields CDR1 SGHTA and CDR2 FQGNSA. Losses at the gene ends were 0 bases for V and 7 bases for J; bases not matched to a gene: 0. The CDR3 is made up of 14 amino acids. The CDR3, as DNA: TGTGCCAGCAGCTTAGCGGGACTAGCGGGAGAGCAGTACTTC. Residues: CASSLAGLAGEQYF.

The rearrangement links TRBV19 to TRBJ2-5, with 7 bases lining up with TRBD1. The CDR3 contains 15 residues. The V gene's germline CDR1 is LNHDA and CDR2 SQIVND (reference sequence). The V and J ends lost 6 bases and 0 bases, in that order; junction bases with no gene match: 7. The CDR3 DNA reads TGTGCCAGTAGCCCCCTCAGGGGGTACCAAGAGACCCAGTACTTC. Its translation is CASSPLRGYQETQYF. The full variable domain, its missing parts supplied by reference TRBV19 and TRBJ2-5, is DGGITQSPKYLFRKEGQNVTLSCEQNLNHDAMYWYRQDPGQGLRLIYYSQIVNDFQKGDIAEGYSVSREKKESFPLTVTSAQKNPTAFYLCASSPLRGYQETQYFGPGTRLLVL.

This clone was detected only a few times. Distinct nucleotide sequences in the sample also encode this CDR3. V is TRBV7-9 and J is TRBJ1-1; no clear D gene. Germline V gene sequence: CDR1 SEHNR, CDR2 FQNEAQ (reference sequence). The CDR3 extends over 12 amino acids. V was shortened by 5 bases and J by 2 bases, with 6 bases between the two germline ends. This CDR3 reads CASSLDNTEAFF. The CDR3 region has the DNA TGTGCCAGCAGCCTGGACAACACTGAAGCTTTCTTT.

This chain connects TRBV2 to TRBJ2-7, with unresolved D. Between the trimmed V and J ends, which lost 7 bases and 4 bases, there was a span of 8 bases. The CDR3 is 11 amino acids. Per the germline V gene, CDR1 is SNHLY and CDR2 is FYNNEI. The CDR3 region has the DNA TGTGCCAGCATCGCGGATTACGAGCAGTACTTC. It is translated as CASIADYEQYF.

The J gene is TRBJ2-3, the V gene TRBV5-1, with TRBD2 matching over 7 bases. Per germline, CDR1 SGHRS and CDR2 YFSETQ. The CDR3 totals 16 residues. Trimming removed 0 bases from V and 2 bases from J; junction bases left unmatched: 6. CDR3 in amino acids: CASSLGLAYSTDTQYF. The CDR3 DNA reads as TGCGCCAGCAGCTTGGGACTAGCCTATTCCACAGATACGCAGTATTTT.

The gene calls are TRBV19 and TRBJ2-1; 7 nucleotides line up with TRBD2. The germline gives CDR1 LNHDA, CDR2 SQIVND (reference sequence). The junction had 10 bases not matched to a gene; V was cut back by 5 bases and J by 3 bases. The CDR3 extends over 16 amino acids. The CDR3 coding sequence is TGTGCCAGTAGTCCTCCCCCAGGACTAGTCTACAATGAGCAGTTCTTC. This gives the protein CASSPPPGLVYNEQFF.

The chain joins TRBV10-3 to TRBJ2-5; 8 bases are a match to TRBD2. After removal of 4 bases from V and 4 bases from J, the junction contained 5 bases not matched to a gene. The CDR3 totals 14 residues. Germline loops: CDR1 ENHRY, CDR2 SYGVKD. CDR3 in DNA: TGTGCCATCAGTGGGGCGGGGGGCGCAGAGACCCAGTACTTC. Its protein product is CAISGAGGAETQYF.

The chain couples TRBV6-5 to TRBJ2-3; D not resolved. Per germline, CDR1 MNHEY and CDR2 SVGAGI. The CDR3 sequence is 14 residues long. V lost 6 bases, J lost 2 bases, and 12 bases lay in between. The CDR3 loop reads CASSPGHLTDTQYF. DNA for the CDR3: TGTGCCAGCAGCCCCGGGCACCTCACAGATACGCAGTATTTT.

CDR3 DNA sequence: TGCGCCAGCAGCTTGGATGGCACCGGGGAGCTGTTTTTT. It is translated as CASSLDGTGELFF. The chain recombines TRBV5-1 with TRBJ2-2; D call uncertain. Germline CDR1 and CDR2: SGHRS and YFSETQ. V was clipped by 0 bases and J by 4 bases, with 4 bases between them. CDR3 length: 13 amino acids.

V gene TRBV27 combines with J gene TRBJ1-5; 7 nucleotides line up with TRBD1. The CDR3 extends over 14 amino acids. The junction had 3 bases not matched to a gene; V was cut back by 1 base and J by 6 bases. The germline V gene has CDR1 MNHEY and CDR2 SMNVEV (reference sequence). The CDR3 region is CASSLWQGVQPQHF. The CDR3 DNA reads as TGTGCCAGCAGTTTATGGCAGGGGGTTCAGCCCCAGCATTTT.

This clone was found once. The V gene is TRBV15, the J gene TRBJ1-2, with a tentative D call TRBD1 (6 bases). The germline V gene encodes CDR1 LNHNV and CDR2 YYDKDF (reference sequence). The CDR3 length is 15 residues. V was cut by 0 bases and J by 0 bases, with 8 bases left in between. The CDR3 spells CATSRDDRPNYGYTF. The CDR3 DNA follows: TGTGCCACCAGCAGAGACGACAGGCCTAACTATGGCTACACCTTC.

The V call is TRBV28, the J call TRBJ1-5; 11 bases are shared with TRBD1. Germline-derived CDR1 and CDR2 are MDHEN and SYDVKM. This CDR3 region has 15 residues. The trim removed 7 bases at V and 4 bases at J, leaving 6 bases unmatched. The CDR3 loop is CASTLGTGGNQPQHF. For the CDR3, the DNA is TGTGCCAGCACCTTGGGGACAGGGGGGAATCAGCCCCAGCATTTT.

The CDR3 DNA is TGTGCCAGCAGCTTAGAGGGGGCTTATCAGCCCCAGCATTTT. This sequence encodes CASSLEGAYQPQHF. The rearrangement joins TRBV7-9 to TRBJ1-5; 7 bases agree with TRBD1. J lost 5 bases, V lost 1 base, and 2 bases had no gene match. Germline V CDR1 and CDR2: SEHNR, FQNEAQ (reference sequence). The CDR3 is made up of 14 amino acids.

CDR3 amino acids: CASSLRTGALSYEQYF. The CDR3 bases are TGTGCCAGCAGTTTACGGACAGGGGCCCTCTCCTACGAGCAGTACTTC. This rearrangement joins TRBV28 to TRBJ2-7; 9 nucleotides agree with TRBD1. CDR3 length equals 16 residues. The V segment lost 2 bases and the J segment 0 bases; nucleotides outside the gene matches: 5. The germline gives CDR1 MDHEN, CDR2 SYDVKM. The full variable domain, its missing parts supplied by reference TRBV28 and TRBJ2-7, is DVKVTQSSRYLVKRTGEKVFLECVQDMDHENMFWYRQDPGLGLRLIYFSYDVKMKEKGDIPEGYSVSREKKERFSLILESASTNQTSMYLCASSLRTGALSYEQYFGPGTRLTVT.

This chain links TRBV7-9 with TRBJ1-2, with unresolved D. The V gene's germline CDR1 is SEHNR and CDR2 FQNEAQ (reference sequence). The CDR3 length is 13 residues. V lost 6 bases to trimming and J lost 3 bases, with 11 bases between them. In DNA, the CDR3 is TGTGCCAGCAGTGCGCCTTTGGACTATGGCTACACCTTC. As protein: CASSAPLDYGYTF.

The CDR3 DNA is TGTGCCAGCAGTACCCTCTATGGCTACACCTTC. Its protein is CASSTLYGYTF. The J gene is TRBJ1-2, the V gene TRBV28; D ambiguous. CDR1 and CDR2 (germline): MDHEN, SYDVKM. V gave up 5 bases and J gave up 4 bases, with 5 bases separating them. The CDR3 is made up of 11 amino acids.

The V gene is TRBV19, the J gene TRBJ2-3, with D unclear. Germline V CDR1 and CDR2: LNHDA, SQIVND (reference sequence). CDR3 length: 13 amino acids. The V gene lost 1 base and the J gene lost 4 bases, with 6 bases spanning the gap. In DNA, the CDR3 is TGTGCCAGTAGTATAGTACGAGCAGATACGCAGTATTTT. This translates into CASSIVRADTQYF.

The sample holds one count of this clone. The V and J genes are TRBV5-1 and TRBJ1-4; 10 bases match TRBD1. The CDR3 sequence is 15 residues long. Trimming removed 1 base from V and 6 bases from J; junction bases left unmatched: 3. Germline CDR1 is SGHRS and CDR2 is YFSETQ. CDR3 DNA sequence: TGCGCCAGCAGCTTGCGGACAGGGGGGTATGAAAAACTGTTTTTT. Residues: CASSLRTGGYEKLFF.

This clone occurred once. The chain is built from TRBV28 and TRBJ2-3, with 12 nucleotides matching TRBD2. The CDR3 runs 18 residues. J lost 0 bases, V lost 4 bases, and 8 bases had no gene match. CDR1 and CDR2 from the germline V gene are MDHEN and SYDVKM. CDR3 in DNA: TGTGCCAGCAGTTCCCTAGCGGGAGGGCAGCATAGCACAGATACGCAGTATTTT. Its translation: CASSSLAGGQHSTDTQYF. Supplemented by reference TRBV28 and TRBJ2-3, the full variable domain reads DVKVTQSSRYLVKRTGEKVFLECVQDMDHENMFWYRQDPGLGLRLIYFSYDVKMKEKGDIPEGYSVSREKKERFSLILESASTNQTSMYLCASSSLAGGQHSTDTQYFGPGTRLTVL.

This clone was recorded only once. The chain carries TRBV21-1 and TRBJ2-7; the table's TRBD2 call for D was not verified on the DNA. TRBV21-1 is a pseudogene. The CDR3 sequence is 16 residues long. The CDR3 sequence is CASRRTSGRGPHEQYF. The CDR3 DNA follows: TGTGCCAGCAGGAGGACTAGCGGGAGAGGCCCCCACGAGCAGTACTTC.